Following are 15 T cell receptor beta chains from one sample sequenced in a study of post-analysis software for immune sequencing data. Regarding the study as a whole: Five or six TRBV segments, TRBV5-6, TRBV5-1 and TRBV20-1 among them, were found more frequent in patients than controls.

Included in the TCR beta cDNA libraries were unique molecular identifiers. TCRdb redid the calling of the PCR reads with MiXCR, one entry per CDR3 protein. The repertoire holds 170,000 or so distinct CDR3 sequences, with around 28% as singletons. These TCRs' antigens remain unknown. Material: blood. All receptors come from a girl aged 5-17 years with multiple sclerosis.

This clonotype was counted only a few times. The gene calls are TRBV4-1 and TRBJ2-1; no clear D gene. Germline CDR1 is MGHRA and CDR2 is YSYEKL. There are 12 residues in the CDR3. The V end lost 4 bases, the J end lost 6 bases, and 7 bases lay between the germline ends. For the CDR3, the DNA is TGCGCCAGCAGCCGAATTAGCAATGAGCAGTTCTTC. It specifies CASSRISNEQFF.

This clonotype showed up just a few times. The chain joins TRBV28 to TRBJ2-1; TRBD2 might be the D (5 bases). V lost 4 bases, J lost 0 bases, and 10 bases lay in between. The CDR3 loop spans 15 amino acids. CDR1 and CDR2 from the germline V gene are MDHEN and SYDVKM. The CDR3 DNA follows: TGTGCCAGCAGTTCATTAGGGAGCTCCTACAATGAGCAGTTCTTC. Encoded protein: CASSSLGSSYNEQFF.

This clonotype came up many times. The V call is TRBV11-2, the J call TRBJ2-7; no clear D. CDR1 and CDR2 from the germline V gene are SGHAT and FQNNGV. The V end was cut by 6 bases, the J end by 2 bases, with 5 bases between. CDR3 size: 11 residues. CDR3 in amino acids: CASRRTYEQYF. CDR3 DNA: TGTGCCAGCAGAAGAACCTACGAGCAGTACTTC.

The chain combines TRBV11-1 with TRBJ2-2; 13 nucleotides align to TRBD2. Per the germline V gene, CDR1 is SGHAT and CDR2 is FQDESV (reference sequence). The length of the CDR3 is 21 residues. With 2 bases clipped from V and 4 bases from J, the junction kept 16 bases outside the gene matches. The CDR3 DNA reads as TGTGCCAGCAGCTTAACCGTTATCCGCCCCACTAGCGGGAGGGGCACCGGGGAGCTGTTTTTT. As protein: CASSLTVIRPTSGRGTGELFF. The entire variable domain, with the rest obtained from reference TRBV11-1 and TRBJ2-2, is as follows: EAEVAQSPRYKITEKSQAVAFWCDPISGHATLYWYRQILGQGPELLVQFQDESVVDDSQLPKDRFSAERLKGVDSTLKIQPAELGDSAMYLCASSLTVIRPTSGRGTGELFFGEGSRLTVL.

This clonotype was picked up many times. The V gene is TRBV2, the J gene TRBJ2-7; a weak D match, TRBD2 (6 bases). V lost 11 bases and J 4 bases, leaving 18 bases between the germline ends. Germline assignment: CDR1 SNHLY and CDR2 FYNNEI. The CDR3 extends over 13 amino acids. The CDR3 nucleotides read TGTGCCCCAGGAGGGAGGAGGTCTTACGAGCAGTACTTC. Its protein is CAPGGRRSYEQYF. The complete variable domain, with remaining parts taken from reference TRBV2 and TRBJ2-7, reads EPEVTQTPSHQVTQMGQEVILRCVPISNHLYFYWYRQILGQKVEFLVSFYNNEISEKSEIFDDQFSVERPDGSNFTLKIRSTKLEDSAMYFCAPGGRRSYEQYFGPGTRLTVT.

In its sample, this clonotype was seen a few times. A read error is possible here, since a much larger clone lies one base away. CDR3 DNA sequence: TGCAGCGTTTGGGCCCAAGGGACCCAGTACTTC. Amino acids: CSVWAQGTQYF. This chain joins TRBV29-1 and TRBJ2-5; D is unclear. The CDR3 contains 11 residues. Germline values: CDR1 SQVTM, CDR2 ANQGSEA.

Comment on this clonotype: The junction does not match germline at one end; this may be a read error. The rearrangement joins TRBV12-3 or TRBV12-4 to TRBJ2-3; 7 nucleotides match TRBD1. This CDR3 contains 22 residues. The chain's CDR3 is CASSLALLHGTDPGSSADAQYF. In DNA form, the CDR3 reads TGTGCCAGCAGTTTAGCCCTTTTACATGGGACAGATCCTGGCTCGAGCGCAGATGCGCAGTATTTT.

The chain combines TRBV12-3 or TRBV12-4 with TRBJ2-3; D is perhaps TRBD2 (5 bases). This CDR3 spans 14 amino acids. V was shortened by 6 bases and J by 5 bases, with 15 bases between the two germline ends. The chain's CDR3 is CASSPSGRGDTQYF. CDR3 coding DNA: TGTGCCAGCAGCCCCTCCGGTCGGGGAGATACGCAGTATTTT.

This sequence joins TRBV7-9 and TRBJ1-1; a weak D match, TRBD1 (5 bases). This CDR3 is 15 amino acids long. The V gene's germline CDR1 is SEHNR and CDR2 FQNEAQ (reference sequence). The V gene lost 1 base and the J gene lost 6 bases, with 15 bases spanning the gap. CDR3 sequence reads: CASSLDGARIPEAFF. In nucleotides, the CDR3 is TGTGCCAGCAGCTTAGACGGGGCGCGGATACCTGAAGCTTTCTTT.

This clonotype has ten or more counts. The chain joins TRBV7-8 to TRBJ2-5; 16 bases line up with TRBD2. The junction had 1 base not matched to a gene; V was cut back by 3 bases and J by 3 bases. This CDR3 comprises 16 residues. Germline V lookup: CDR1 SGHVS, CDR2 FQNEAQ. The CDR3 DNA follows: TGTGCCAGCAGCTTTGGGACTAGCGGGAGGGAAGAGACCCAGTACTTC. It codes for CASSFGTSGREETQYF.

This clonotype was counted ten times or more. The chain has TRBV20-1 and TRBJ2-1; no definite D call. CDR3 length: 10 amino acids. V lost 5 bases and J 5 bases, leaving 4 bases between the germline ends. The germline V gene has CDR1 DFQATT and CDR2 SNEGSKA (reference sequence). CDR3 nucleotides: TGCAGTGCTTATAACAATGAGCAGTTCTTC. Translated, it gives CSAYNNEQFF.

On this clonotype: At one of its ends the junction is not consistent with the germline gene, which may arise from a read error. This sequence joins TRBV4-1 and TRBJ1-2; no clear D gene. This CDR3 has 19 amino acids. The germline V gene encodes CDR1 MGHRA and CDR2 YSYEKL. CDR3 loop: CAGSQVTEMGGFGSDGYTF. The CDR3, as DNA: TGCGCCGGCAGCCAAGTTACTGAGATGGGTGGGTTTGGGTCAGATGGCTACACCTTC.

The chain is built from TRBV7-9 and TRBJ1-5; possibly TRBD1 for D (5 bases). This CDR3 has 15 residues. The germline V gene has CDR1 SEHNR and CDR2 FQNEAQ (reference sequence). Trimming removed 3 bases from V and 10 bases from J, with 19 bases in between. The CDR3 coding sequence is TGTGCCAGCAGCTTGGGACCAGGGAGGGCGGTACCCCAGCATTTT. Its protein is CASSLGPGRAVPQHF. The full variable domain, in which reference TRBV7-9 and TRBJ1-5 provide the parts outside the CDR3, is DTGVSQNPRHKITKRGQNVTFRCDPISEHNRLYWYRQTLGQGPEFLTYFQNEAQLEKSRLLSDRFSAERPKGSFSTLEIQRTEQGDSAMYLCASSLGPGRAVPQHFGDGTRLSIL.

This clonotype was observed a handful of times. This chain joins TRBV7-2 and TRBJ1-5, with a possible D match to TRBD1 (6 bases). CDR3 size: 14 residues. Trimming pared 5 bases from V and 4 bases from J, leaving 12 bases between. CDR1 and CDR2 (germline): SGHTA, FQGNSA. CDR3 nucleotides: TGTGCCAGCAGCCAATGGACAGAAAATCAGCCCCAGCATTTT. Residues: CASSQWTENQPQHF.

The chain is built from TRBV5-1 and TRBJ1-4; D call uncertain. Trimming cost V 4 bases and J 11 bases, with 18 bases left between them. CDR3 length: 14 residues. The germline V gene encodes CDR1 SGHRS and CDR2 YFSETQ. As DNA, the CDR3 is TGCGCCAGCAGCGTGACGCCGTGGGCCGACAAACTGTTTTTT. Its translation: CASSVTPWADKLFF.